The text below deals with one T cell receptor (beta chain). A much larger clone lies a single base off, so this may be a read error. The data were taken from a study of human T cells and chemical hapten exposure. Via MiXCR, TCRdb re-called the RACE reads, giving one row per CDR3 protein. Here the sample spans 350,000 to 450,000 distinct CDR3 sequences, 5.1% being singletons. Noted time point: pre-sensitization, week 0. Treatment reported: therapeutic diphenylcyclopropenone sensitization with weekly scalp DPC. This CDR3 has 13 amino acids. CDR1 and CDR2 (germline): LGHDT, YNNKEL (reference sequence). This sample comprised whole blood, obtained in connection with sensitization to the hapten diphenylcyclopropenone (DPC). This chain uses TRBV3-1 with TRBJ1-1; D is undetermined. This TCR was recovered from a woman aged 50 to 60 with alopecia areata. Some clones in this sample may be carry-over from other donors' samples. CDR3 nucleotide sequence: TGTGCCAACAGCCAAGTGGTGAACACTGAAGCTTTCTTT. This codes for CANSQVVNTEAFF. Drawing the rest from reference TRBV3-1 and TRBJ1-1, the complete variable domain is DTAVSQTPKYLVTQMGNDKSIKCEQNLGHDTMYWYKQDSKKFLKIMFSYNNKELIINETVPNRFSPKSPDKAHLNLHINSLELGDSAVYFCANSQVVNTEAFFGQGTRLTVV.